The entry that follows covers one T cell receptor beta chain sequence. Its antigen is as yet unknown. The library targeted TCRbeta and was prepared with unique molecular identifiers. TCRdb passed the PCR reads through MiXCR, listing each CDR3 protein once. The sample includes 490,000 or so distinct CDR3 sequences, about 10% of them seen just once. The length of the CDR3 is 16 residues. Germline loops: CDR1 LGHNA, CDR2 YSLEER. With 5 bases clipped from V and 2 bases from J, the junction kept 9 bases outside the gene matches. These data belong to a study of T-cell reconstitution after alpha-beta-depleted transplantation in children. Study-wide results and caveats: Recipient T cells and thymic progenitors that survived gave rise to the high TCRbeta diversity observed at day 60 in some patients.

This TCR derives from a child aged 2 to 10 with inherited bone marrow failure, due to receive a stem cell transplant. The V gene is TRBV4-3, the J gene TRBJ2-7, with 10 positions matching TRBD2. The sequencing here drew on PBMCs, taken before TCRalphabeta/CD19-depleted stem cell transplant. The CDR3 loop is CASSFLLAGEAYEQYF. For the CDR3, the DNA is TGCGCCAGCAGCTTCCTCCTAGCGGGAGAGGCCTACGAGCAGTACTTC.